The sequence of this T cell receptor (beta chain) was determined in a study of beta chain features in type 1 diabetes. About the study: The examined sorted cells totaled fewer than 140 million across samples.

The study's findings and limits: Sequencing of cDNA might inflate the share of cells that strongly express TCR. Healthy donors had naive, central memory and Treg TCRB repertoires that appeared less similar than those seen among patients.

Germline V CDR1 and CDR2: MNHEY, SMNVEV (reference sequence). The V end lost 5 bases, the J end lost 2 bases, and 10 bases lay between the germline ends. The CDR3 has 14 residues. What was sequenced were expressed TCRB transcripts, since all of the isolated RNA had been reverse transcribed. About 3.57 million reads, on average, came from each naive, central memory and regulatory T cell sample. Measured with immunoSEQ multiplex PCR; TCRdb has only the in-frame clones, and not every one. Of hundreds of thousands of clones listed, around 28% are singletons. Comments on this clone: Its antigen is unidentified.

The chain combines TRBV27 with TRBJ1-3; D is possibly TRBD1 (5 bases). Input material: naive CD4+ T cells from blood. The sequence derives from a man between 18 and 35 years old in good health. The CDR3 protein is CASSRRGPGNTIYF. In DNA, the CDR3 is TGTGCCAGCAGTCGAAGGGGCCCTGGAAACACCATATATTTT.